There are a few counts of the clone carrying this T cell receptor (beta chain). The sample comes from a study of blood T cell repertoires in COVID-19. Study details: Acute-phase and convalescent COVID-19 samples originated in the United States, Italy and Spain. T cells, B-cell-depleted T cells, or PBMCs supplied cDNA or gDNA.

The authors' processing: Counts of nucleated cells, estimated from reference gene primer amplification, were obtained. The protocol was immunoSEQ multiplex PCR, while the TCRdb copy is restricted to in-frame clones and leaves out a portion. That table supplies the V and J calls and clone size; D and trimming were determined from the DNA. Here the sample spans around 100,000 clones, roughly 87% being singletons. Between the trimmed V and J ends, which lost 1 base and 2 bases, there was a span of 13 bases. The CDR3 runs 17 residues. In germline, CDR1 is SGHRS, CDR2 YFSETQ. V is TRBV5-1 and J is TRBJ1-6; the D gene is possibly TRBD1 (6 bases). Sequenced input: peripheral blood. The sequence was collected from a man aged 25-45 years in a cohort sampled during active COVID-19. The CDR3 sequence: CASSLRPGVTYNSPLHF. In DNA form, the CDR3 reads TGCGCCAGCAGCTTGCGGCCAGGGGTAACCTATAATTCACCCCTCCACTTT.